This T cell receptor beta chain was sequenced in a study of T cells after yellow fever vaccination. This clonotype occurred many times. The antigen remains unidentified. Germline V gene lookup returns CDR1 MDHEN and CDR2 SYDVKM. CDR3 length equals 13 residues. The V segment lost 6 bases and the J segment 3 bases; nucleotides outside the gene matches: 5. Each CDR3 protein gets one entry after TCRdb re-called the 5' RACE reads with MiXCR. The data show about 220,000 distinct CDR3 sequences, with around 3.1% seen just once and about 3% held by the top ten. Study-wide results and limits: Booster sampling recovered most clones from primary vaccination (96% CD4, approximately 88% CD8). Bulk-population clonotypes that are abundant could appear as contaminants in FACS-sorted repertoires. The CD4 and CD8 compartments had a small share of their clonotypes in common.

V is TRBV28 and J is TRBJ2-7; the match to TRBD1 covers 7 bases. Material: CD4+ T cells sorted from PBMCs, obtained 10 days after the yellow fever booster vaccination. The source of this sequence is a man aged 18 to 29 who received the YFV17D yellow fever vaccine. In DNA form, the CDR3 reads TGTGCCAGCAGGAGCGGACAGGACTACGAGCAGTACGTC. Residues: CASRSGQDYEQYV.